Given below is one T cell receptor beta chain in context. This record comes from a study of blood T cell repertoires in COVID-19. Overall study: There were acute and convalescent COVID-19 samples, and they came from the United States, Italy and Spain.

The germline gives CDR1 LNHDA, CDR2 SQIVND (reference sequence). CDR3 size: 16 residues. The germline V and J ends were trimmed by 5 bases and 0 bases, with 14 bases remaining between them. Sequenced by immunoSEQ multiplex PCR; TCRdb stores in-frame clones only, minus some. The sample shows 250,000 or so clones, approximately 86% of them seen only once. The TCR comes from a human donor in a cohort sampled during active COVID-19. The chain combines TRBV19 with TRBJ1-5; the D gene is possibly TRBD1 (5 bases). The sequenced sample was peripheral blood. The CDR3 bases are TGTGCCAGTAGTCAAACCGGGGGATTTAGCAATCAGCCCCAGCATTTT. It is translated as CASSQTGGFSNQPQHF. Filled out from reference TRBV19 and TRBJ1-5, the complete variable domain reads DGGITQSPKYLFRKEGQNVTLSCEQNLNHDAMYWYRQDPGQGLRLIYYSQIVNDFQKGDIAEGYSVSREKKESFPLTVTSAQKNPTAFYLCASSQTGGFSNQPQHFGDGTRLSIL.